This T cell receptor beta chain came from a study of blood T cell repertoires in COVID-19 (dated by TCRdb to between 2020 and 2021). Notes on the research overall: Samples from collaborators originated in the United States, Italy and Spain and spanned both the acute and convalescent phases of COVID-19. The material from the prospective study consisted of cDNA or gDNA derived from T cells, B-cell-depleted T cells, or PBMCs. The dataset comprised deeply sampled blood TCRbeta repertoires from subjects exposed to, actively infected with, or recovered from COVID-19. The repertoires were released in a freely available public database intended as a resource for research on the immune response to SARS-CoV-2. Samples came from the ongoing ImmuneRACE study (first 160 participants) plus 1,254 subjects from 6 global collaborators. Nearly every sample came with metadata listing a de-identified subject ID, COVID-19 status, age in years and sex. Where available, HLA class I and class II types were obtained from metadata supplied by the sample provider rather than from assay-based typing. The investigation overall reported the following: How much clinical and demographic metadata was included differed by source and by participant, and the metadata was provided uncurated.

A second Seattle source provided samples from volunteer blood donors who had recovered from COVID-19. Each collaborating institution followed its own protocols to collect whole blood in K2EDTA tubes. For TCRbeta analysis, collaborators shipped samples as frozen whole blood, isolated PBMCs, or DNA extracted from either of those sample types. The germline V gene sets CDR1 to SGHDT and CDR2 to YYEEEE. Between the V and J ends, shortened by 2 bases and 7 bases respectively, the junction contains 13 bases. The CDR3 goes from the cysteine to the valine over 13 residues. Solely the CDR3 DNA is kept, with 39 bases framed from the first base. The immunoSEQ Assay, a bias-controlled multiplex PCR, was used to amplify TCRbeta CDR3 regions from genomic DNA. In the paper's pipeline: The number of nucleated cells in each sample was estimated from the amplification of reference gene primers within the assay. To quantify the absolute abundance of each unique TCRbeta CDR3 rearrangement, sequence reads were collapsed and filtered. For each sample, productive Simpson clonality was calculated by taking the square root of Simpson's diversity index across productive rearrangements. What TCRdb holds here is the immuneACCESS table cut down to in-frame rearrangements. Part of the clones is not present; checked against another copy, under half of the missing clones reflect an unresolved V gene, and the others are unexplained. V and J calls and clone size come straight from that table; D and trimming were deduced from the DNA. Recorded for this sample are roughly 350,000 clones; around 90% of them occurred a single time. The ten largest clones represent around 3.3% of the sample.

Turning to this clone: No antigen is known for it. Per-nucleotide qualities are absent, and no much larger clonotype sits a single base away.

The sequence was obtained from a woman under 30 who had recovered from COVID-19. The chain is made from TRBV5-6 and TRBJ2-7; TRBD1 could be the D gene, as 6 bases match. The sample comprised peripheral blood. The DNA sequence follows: TGTGCCAGCAGCTTTTTCGGGACATATGAGCAGTACGTC. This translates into CASSFFGTYEQYV.